This T cell receptor beta chain was identified during a study of T-cell memory formation after mild COVID-19. The study's findings and limits: Cross-reactive memory seemingly joined, as some responding clones were found in pre-infection memory. CD4+ contracting clones were mainly CM and EM; CD8+ ones, EMRA. Confirmation was lacking for SARS-CoV-2 specificity of second-wave clones that peaked on day 37.

Employing constant-segment primers, 5'RACE generated TCR alpha and TCR beta cDNA libraries bearing sample barcodes and UMIs. TCRdb passed the 5' RACE reads through MiXCR, listing each CDR3 protein once. Of some 320,000 distinct CDR3 sequences in the sample, roughly an eighth are singletons; the top ten hold roughly a fifth. The germline CDR1 and CDR2 sequences are MNHEY and SVGAGI. V was cut by 5 bases and J by 4 bases, with 17 bases left in between. The CDR3 covers 15 residues. In regard to this clonotype: Its antigen is not identified.

The source material was PBMCs or a T cell subset sorted from them (not recorded which). The V call is TRBV6-5, the J call TRBJ1-1; tentatively, D is TRBD1 (5 bases). This TCR derives from a man between 18 and 29 years old who had mild COVID-19 (a few samples of this study predate the infection). Cell type and time point are not known. CDR3 sequence: CASSKGETGGTEAFF. DNA of the CDR3: TGTGCCAGCAGTAAAGGGGAGACCGGGGGCACTGAAGCTTTCTTT.